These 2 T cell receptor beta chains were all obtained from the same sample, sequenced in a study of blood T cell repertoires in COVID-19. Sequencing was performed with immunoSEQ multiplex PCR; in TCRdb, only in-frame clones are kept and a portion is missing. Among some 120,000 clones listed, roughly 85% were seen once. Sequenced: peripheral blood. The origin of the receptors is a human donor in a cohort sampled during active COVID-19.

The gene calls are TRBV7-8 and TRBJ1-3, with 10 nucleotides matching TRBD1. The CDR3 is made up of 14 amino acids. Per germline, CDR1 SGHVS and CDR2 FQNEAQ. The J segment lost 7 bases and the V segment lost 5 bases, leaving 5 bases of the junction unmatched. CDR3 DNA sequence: TGTGCCAGCAGCCCGGGACAGGGGACGAACACCATATATTTT. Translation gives CASSPGQGTNTIYF. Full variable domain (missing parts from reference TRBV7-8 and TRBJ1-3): GAGVSQSPRYKVAKRGQDVALRCDPISGHVSLFWYQQALGQGPEFLTYFQNEAQLDKSGLPSDRFFAERPEGSVSTLKIQRTQQEDSAVYLCASSPGQGTNTIYFGEGSWLTVV.

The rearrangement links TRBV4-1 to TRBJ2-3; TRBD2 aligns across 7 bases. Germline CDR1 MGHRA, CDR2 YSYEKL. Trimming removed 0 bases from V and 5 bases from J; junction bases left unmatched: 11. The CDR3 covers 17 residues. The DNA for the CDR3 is TGCGCCAGCAGCCAAGACCCCTCGGGGGAGCGGGGAGATACGCAGTATTTT. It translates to CASSQDPSGERGDTQYF.